The present T cell receptor beta chain was sequenced within a study of identical twins (dated by TCRdb to about 2016). Context from the whole study: To test whether fetal clonotypes persist, the study used deep sequencing on TCR alpha and beta repertoires from monozygotic twins, unrelated adults of various ages, and cord blood. To rule out contamination, the twin experiments were replicated at different times with different library preparation protocols. What the authors observed across the whole study: In beta out-of-frame sequences, excess twin sharing was weaker, because having fewer shared sequences lowered the signal-to-noise ratio. Conclusions relied on cross-sectional statistical analysis, since the same donors could not be followed over many years. Out-of-frame TCR alpha sequences shared between twins showed an excess of low generation-probability sequences compared with coincidental sharing between unrelated individuals. Abundant cord blood beta clonotypes carried fewer insertions; young adult naive repertoires showed a weaker similar trend, while memory repertoires showed none. Zero-insertion analyses could be partly confounded by invariant T cells such as MAIT and iNKT, though diverse VJ usage argued against such confounding for most clonotypes. Recombination models systematically underestimated out-of-frame TCR alpha sharing in monozygotic twins but agreed with sharing between unrelated individuals.

Library preparation employed 5' RACE. Sequencing relied on an Illumina HiSeq 2000. A universal primer binding site was added through template switching, and the final cDNA carried a unique molecular identifier so that TCR cDNA molecules could be counted accurately. Specific primers in the conserved constant-segment region were used to synthesize first-strand cDNA for TCR alpha and beta chains. To control for contamination, each cDNA library was double barcoded with a SMART-Mk sample barcode plus Illumina barcodes. TruSeq adapter sequences and Illumina sample barcodes were added in two successive PCR steps. TCR alpha and beta cDNA libraries were sequenced on the Illumina HiSeq platform with custom primers. For the original study's pipeline: Raw reads were processed with MiGEC to extract unique molecular identifiers, and MiXCR was used to determine CDR3 positions. Recombination models were inferred per individual with the repgenHMM and IGoR tools using an EM algorithm. Shared clonotypes were analyzed with the tcR package in R, and sharing was normalized by the product of cloneset sizes. Out-of-frame nonproductive sequences were analyzed to study raw recombination free of thymic and clonal selection effects. Using fastp trimming at Q25 and MiXCR clonotype assembly, TCRdb reanalyzed the public sequencing data and kept in-frame beta chains. Under each unique CDR3 protein, matching rows form one entry showing the most common genes and DNA. In this record, the V and J calls reflect TCRdb's handling and not the investigators' own analysis. Here the sample has fewer than 500,000 distinct CDR3 sequences; around 15% occur a single time. 0.95% to 1% of the sample is taken by the ten largest.

The germline V gene sets CDR1 to MNHNS and CDR2 to SASEGT. V trim: 6 bases; J trim: 6 bases; unmatched bases: 11. The CDR3 holds 14 amino acids from the cysteine to the phenylalanine. Only CDR3 DNA remains: 42 bases, in frame from the first base. All donors were healthy Caucasians. Three pairs of female monozygotic twins, all aged roughly 18 to 30 years, made up the twin cohort. CD4+ and CD8+ T cell populations were isolated with positive isolation kits from Invitrogen. This clonotype was recorded at least ten times. The antigen it recognizes is unknown. It has no much larger one-base neighbor in the sample; base qualities were not kept. This sample was also put to use in a study of yellow fever vaccine responses in identical twins. Per that second paper: According to the authors, the vaccine-induced T cell response in identical twins seemed to be partly convergent and partly specific to each individual. In the study, vaccine-responding T cell clones were precisely tracked in identical twins.

The sequenced sample consisted of CD4+ T cells sorted from blood. The receptor comes from a woman aged 18-29 years in good health. The chain joins TRBV6-1 to TRBJ2-7; a stretch of 7 junction bases matches TRBD1. The CDR3 protein sequence reads: CASSHRDSSLEQYF. The DNA reads TGTGCCAGCAGCCACCGGGACAGCTCGCTCGAGCAGTACTTC.